Listed below are T cell receptor beta chains from one sample, sequenced in a study of OX40 agonist ivuxolimab in advanced cancers. Data came from immunoSEQ multiplex PCR; TCRdb stores just in-frame clones and leaves some out. Of tens of thousands of clones listed, approximately 92% are singletons. Specimen: CD4+ or CD8+ T cells sorted from blood, collected in a trial of the OX40 agonist ivuxolimab. These TCRs come from an adult with an advanced solid tumor such as melanoma, head and neck, liver or kidney cancer. Both conserved end residues are part of each CDR3. A D gene is named only where the DNA matches it firmly. Size tells how often a clone was seen (once, few, many) or the class of an expanded clone, and some rows leave it out.

v_call	j_call	clone_size	d_call	cdr3_aa	cdr3_nt
TRBV6-6	TRBJ2-1	NA	TRBD1	CASSPLNRGSYNEQFF	TGTGCCAGCAGCCCTTTGAACAGGGGATCCTACAATGAGCAGTTCTTC
TRBV30	TRBJ2-7	NA	NA	CAWSKWGEQYF	TGTGCCTGGAGTAAGTGGGGTGAGCAGTACTTC
TRBV27	TRBJ2-3	NA	NA	CASSFMGEPDTQYF	TGTGCCAGCAGTTTTATGGGGGAGCCAGATACGCAGTATTTT
TRBV4-1	TRBJ2-1	NA	NA	CASSHIQRSSYNEQFF	TGCGCCAGCAGCCACATTCAGCGGAGCTCCTACAATGAGCAGTTCTTC
TRBV6-5	TRBJ2-2	NA	NA	CASRRGYTGELFF	TGTGCCAGCAGAAGGGGCTACACCGGGGAGCTGTTTTTT
TRBV4-1	TRBJ1-1	NA	TRBD1	CASSHPQGGGTEAFF	TGCGCCAGCAGCCATCCCCAGGGGGGGGGCACTGAAGCTTTCTTT
TRBV7-9	TRBJ1-2	NA	NA	CASSPGNGQNPYGYTF	TGTGCCAGCAGCCCGGGAAACGGACAGAACCCCTATGGCTACACCTTC
TRBV10-3	TRBJ1-2	NA	TRBD1	CAIGAGGLNYGYTF	TGTGCCATCGGAGCAGGGGGCTTAAACTATGGCTACACCTTC
TRBV27	TRBJ1-3	NA	NA	CASLWGLSGNTIYF	TGTGCCAGTCTCTGGGGACTCTCTGGAAACACCATATATTTT
TRBV5-6	TRBJ2-2	NA	NA	CASSLLGTGELFF	TGTGCCAGCAGCTTGCTGGGCACCGGGGAGCTGTTTTTT
TRBV7-6	TRBJ2-1	NA	NA	CASSPGVLEEQFF	TGTGCCAGCAGCCCAGGAGTCCTAGAAGAGCAGTTCTTC
TRBV28	TRBJ2-2	NA	NA	CASSLGGQGYELFF	TGTGCCAGCAGTTTAGGGGGCCAGGGATACGAGCTGTTTTTT
TRBV7-9	TRBJ1-2	NA	TRBD1	CASSLEGTVYGYTF	TGTGCCAGCAGCTTGGAGGGGACAGTCTATGGCTACACCTTC
TRBV20-1	TRBJ2-7	NA	NA	CSARRGGEQYF	TGCAGTGCCCGCAGGGGGGGGGAGCAGTACTTC
TRBV19	TRBJ2-7	NA	TRBD1	CASRETGSYEQYF	TGTGCCAGTAGGGAGACAGGGTCCTACGAGCAGTACTTC
TRBV30	TRBJ1-1	NA	NA	CAWSVGAPLHLVF	TGTGCCTGGAGTGTAGGGGCTCCTTTACATCTAGTCTTT
TRBV21-1	TRBJ1-2	NA	NA	CATRWRGNYGYTF	TGTGCCACCCGCTGGAGGGGTAACTATGGCTACACCTTC
TRBV6-5	TRBJ2-3	NA	NA	CASSYFGPEADTQYF	TGTGCCAGCAGTTACTTCGGCCCTGAGGCAGATACGCAGTATTTT
TRBV19	TRBJ2-7	NA	NA	CASSPGTALPYEQYF	TGTGCCAGTAGTCCCGGGACGGCCCTTCCCTACGAGCAGTACTTC
TRBV27	TRBJ2-1	NA	TRBD2	CASSLSSGRMYEQFF	TGTGCCAGCAGTTTATCCAGCGGGAGAATGTATGAGCAGTTCTTC
TRBV27	TRBJ2-7	NA	NA	CASSFLSGDRGAYEQYF	TGTGCCAGCAGTTTTCTCTCGGGGGACCGAGGCGCCTACGAGCAGTACTTC
TRBV28	TRBJ1-2	NA	TRBD1	CASSLTGDYGYTF	TGTGCCAGCAGTTTGACAGGGGACTATGGCTACACCTTC
TRBV6-5	TRBJ2-2	NA	NA	CASSSDREGGELFF	TGTGCCAGCAGCTCGGACAGGGAGGGCGGGGAGCTGTTTTTT
TRBV9	TRBJ1-4	NA	TRBD1	CASSEAGTGFDEKLFF	TGTGCCAGCAGCGAAGCCGGGACAGGGTTTGACGAAAAACTGTTTTTT
TRBV27	TRBJ1-4	NA	TRBD1	CASSSSGTEINEKLFF	TGTGCCAGCAGTTCATCCGGGACAGAAATAAATGAAAAACTGTTTTTT
TRBV7-3	TRBJ2-1	NA	TRBD2	CASRRNLQAGGQRNEQFF	TGTGCCAGCAGACGCAATCTCCAAGCGGGAGGTCAAAGAAATGAGCAGTTCTTC
TRBV15	TRBJ1-1	NA	NA	CATSRDWRGTDTEAFF	TGTGCCACCAGCCGAGACTGGCGGGGAACGGACACTGAAGCTTTCTTT
TRBV7-6	TRBJ2-1	NA	TRBD1	CASSFRQHRGMGEQFF	TGTGCCAGCAGCTTTAGGCAGCACAGGGGAATGGGTGAGCAGTTCTTC
TRBV27	TRBJ1-2	NA	NA	CASVDGSNYGYTF	TGTGCCAGCGTGGACGGATCTAACTATGGCTACACCTTC
TRBV14	TRBJ1-3	NA	NA	CASNSRTDGNTIYF	TGTGCCAGCAACTCCCGGACGGACGGAAACACCATATATTTT
TRBV5-5	TRBJ1-4	NA	NA	CASSLVRIGAFNEKLFF	TGTGCCAGCAGCTTGGTTCGGATCGGGGCTTTTAATGAAAAACTGTTTTTT
TRBV9	TRBJ2-1	few	NA	CASSVDWLTGNEQFF	TGTGCCAGCAGCGTAGATTGGTTGACGGGCAATGAGCAGTTCTTC
TRBV2	TRBJ1-5	NA	NA	CASSEGGQIQPQHF	TGTGCCAGCAGTGAGGGTGGGCAGATTCAGCCCCAGCATTTT
TRBV5-1	TRBJ2-3	NA	TRBD1	CASSSGQGQDTQYF	TGCGCCAGCAGCTCTGGACAGGGGCAAGATACGCAGTATTTT
TRBV7-8	TRBJ1-5	NA	TRBD1	CASSLLPGQGQPQHF	TGTGCCAGCAGCTTACTACCGGGACAGGGTCAGCCCCAGCATTTT
TRBV27	TRBJ2-1	NA	NA	CASSLRASPYNEQFF	TGTGCCAGCAGTTTAAGGGCTAGCCCCTACAATGAGCAGTTCTTC
TRBV10-2	TRBJ1-1	NA	NA	CASRKGIRGNTEAFF	TGCGCCAGCAGGAAAGGGATTCGGGGGAACACTGAAGCTTTCTTT
TRBV11-2	TRBJ2-5	NA	NA	CASSLTLALRETQYF	TGTGCCAGCAGCTTAACTCTAGCCCTCCGGGAGACCCAGTACTTC
TRBV28	TRBJ2-7	NA	NA	CASIGPSSYEQYF	TGTGCCAGCATAGGACCCAGCTCCTACGAGCAGTACTTC
TRBV7-9	TRBJ2-7	NA	NA	CASSAGRKPYEQYF	TGTGCCAGCAGCGCGGGACGGAAACCCTACGAGCAGTACTTC
TRBV5-1	TRBJ2-7	NA	NA	CASSSTIDLTYEQYF	TGCGCCAGCAGCTCGACAATCGACTTAACCTACGAGCAGTACTTC
TRBV10-1	TRBJ2-3	NA	NA	CASSPPDTSTDTQYF	TGCGCCAGCAGCCCCCCGGACACGAGCACAGATACGCAGTATTTT
TRBV27	TRBJ2-7	NA	TRBD1	CASKVGSGTGSYEQYF	TGTGCCAGCAAGGTAGGATCCGGGACAGGGTCTTACGAGCAGTACTTC
TRBV5-4	TRBJ1-3	once	NA	CASSPGWGASGNTIYF	TGTGCCAGCAGCCCTGGTTGGGGGGCGTCTGGAAACACCATATATTTT
TRBV10-3	TRBJ1-4	NA	NA	CAIRSGEGIMGEKLFF	TGTGCCATCAGATCAGGGGAAGGGATAATGGGCGAAAAACTGTTTTTT
TRBV5-6	TRBJ2-4	NA	NA	CASSFGTGPNIQYF	TGTGCCAGCAGCTTCGGGACGGGGCCCAACATTCAGTACTTC
TRBV15	TRBJ2-7	NA	NA	CATSRGTVPGVYEQYF	TGTGCCACCAGCAGAGGCACAGTACCTGGAGTCTACGAGCAGTACTTC
TRBV7-9	TRBJ2-2	NA	NA	CASSLRVADYTGELFF	TGTGCCAGCAGCTTAAGGGTAGCGGACTACACCGGGGAGCTGTTTTTT
TRBV7-9	TRBJ2-1	NA	NA	CASSSRYYNEQFF	TGTGCCAGCAGCTCCAGGTATTACAATGAGCAGTTCTTC
TRBV9	TRBJ2-7	NA	TRBD1	CASSPWTGSYEQYF	TGTGCCAGCAGCCCCTGGACAGGTTCCTACGAGCAGTACTTC
TRBV27	TRBJ2-1	NA	TRBD2	CASRTSGRDNEQFF	TGTGCCAGCAGGACTAGCGGGAGGGACAATGAGCAGTTCTTC
TRBV27	TRBJ1-1	once	TRBD1	CASNQRGPPPKNEAFF	TGTGCCAGCAATCAAAGGGGGCCCCCTCCGAAAAATGAAGCTTTCTTT